The rows below give T cell receptor beta chains drawn from one sample of a study of CD8+CD57+ T cells in acquired aplastic anemia. TCRdb reanalysed the reads using MiXCR and keeps one entry per CDR3 protein. The sample lists under 250,000 distinct CDR3 sequences; 34% were seen once. Specimen: sorted CD4+, CD8+, or CD8+CD57+ T cells (not recorded which) from PBMCs. All receptors derive from a human donor in good health, serving as a control. CDR3s include the opening cysteine and the closing phenylalanine or tryptophan. The D gene is left open where the match is weak. Rows give clone size only sometimes, using once, few, many, or a class for an expanded clone.

CDR3aa,CDR3nt,j_gene,d_gene,abundance,v_gene
CASNNDRDIGQPQHF,TGTGCCAGCAACAACGACAGGGACATAGGACAGCCCCAGCATTTT,TRBJ1-5,TRBD1,.,TRBV2
CASSLSLAGSYYEQYF,TGTGCCAGCAGCCTCAGCTTGGCAGGGAGTTACTACGAGCAGTACTTC,TRBJ2-7,.,.,TRBV7-3
CASSLQTRGYQPQHF,TGTGCCAGCAGCTTACAGACCAGGGGTTATCAGCCCCAGCATTTT,TRBJ1-5,.,many,TRBV7-2
CASSLGTSGGQETQYF,TGCGCCAGCAGCTTGGGGACTAGCGGGGGCCAAGAGACCCAGTACTTC,TRBJ2-5,TRBD2,.,TRBV5-1
CASSLRHSNTEAFF,TGTGCCAGCAGCTTGAGGCATTCGAACACTGAAGCTTTCTTT,TRBJ1-1,.,few,TRBV11-3
CASSEILSGNQPQHF,TGTGCCAGCAGTGAAATTCTAAGCGGGAATCAGCCCCAGCATTTT,TRBJ1-5,.,many,TRBV2
CASSPLQSVHEQYF,TGTGCCAGCAGTCCCCTGCAGTCTGTGCACGAGCAGTACTTC,TRBJ2-7,.,many,TRBV12-3/TRBV12-4
CASSLGGTDTEAFF,TGCGCCAGCAGCTTGGGGGGGACAGACACTGAAGCTTTCTTT,TRBJ1-1,TRBD1,.,TRBV5-1
CASSLASWGNTEAFF,TGTGCCAGCAGCTTGGCGAGTTGGGGGAACACTGAAGCTTTCTTT,TRBJ1-1,.,.,TRBV5-6
CASRADREAKNIQYF,TGTGCCAGCAGGGCGGACAGGGAGGCCAAAAACATTCAGTACTTC,TRBJ2-4,TRBD1,many,TRBV2
CASAGGGGSYNEQFF,TGCGCCAGCGCCGGAGGGGGGGGGTCCTACAATGAGCAGTTCTTC,TRBJ2-1,.,few,TRBV5-1
CASSDSSRGTEAFF,TGTGCCAGCAGTGACTCGAGCAGGGGCACTGAAGCTTTCTTT,TRBJ1-1,.,.,TRBV6-4
CAWTPKYRGPYGYTF,TGTGCCTGGACCCCAAAGTACAGGGGACCTTATGGCTACACCTTC,TRBJ1-2,TRBD1,few,TRBV30
CASSLARASGGATRNEQFF,TGCGCCAGCAGCTTGGCCCGGGCTAGCGGGGGGGCTACCCGCAATGAGCAGTTCTTC,TRBJ2-1,TRBD2,.,TRBV5-1
CATHTGGGETQYF,TGTGCCACACATACAGGGGGCGGAGAGACCCAGTACTTC,TRBJ2-5,TRBD1,once,TRBV2
CASSIVGTNYGYTF,TGTGCCAGTAGCATCGTGGGGACAAACTATGGCTACACCTTC,TRBJ1-2,.,.,TRBV19
CSAPGPLETQYF,TGCAGTGCCCCAGGGCCACTTGAGACCCAGTACTTC,TRBJ2-5,.,.,TRBV20-1
CASSLVGGAGYEQYF,TGTGCCAGCAGCTTAGTAGGGGGCGCAGGCTACGAGCAGTACTTC,TRBJ2-7,TRBD1,.,TRBV7-3
CASSLGTRNNEQFF,TGCGCCAGCAGCTTGGGGACTAGAAATAATGAGCAGTTCTTC,TRBJ2-1,TRBD2,.,TRBV5-1
CASSDGQGGNTEAFF,TGCGCCAGCAGCGACGGACAGGGTGGGAACACTGAAGCTTTCTTT,TRBJ1-1,TRBD1,.,TRBV5-1
CATKRAGVNNEQFF,TGTGCCACCAAACGAGCGGGAGTCAATAATGAGCAGTTCTTC,TRBJ2-1,TRBD2,few,TRBV24-1
CASSMGLAGGVRADTQYF,TGTGCCAGTAGTATGGGACTAGCGGGGGGTGTAAGGGCAGATACGCAGTATTTT,TRBJ2-3,TRBD2,many,TRBV19
CASNPNFFLNYGYTF,TGTGCCAGCAACCCCAACTTCTTCCTAAACTATGGCTACACCTTC,TRBJ1-2,.,.,TRBV7-9
CASRPGTETERLFF,TGTGCCAGCAGGCCGGGGACAGAAACCGAAAGACTGTTTTTT,TRBJ1-4,TRBD1,.,TRBV2
CASSEQLDRIYGYTF,TGCGCCAGCAGTGAGCAACTGGACAGGATCTATGGCTACACCTTC,TRBJ1-2,TRBD1,.,TRBV10-2
CASSLDRDGSPLHF,TGTGCCAGCAGCTTAGACCGGGACGGGTCACCCCTCCACTTT,TRBJ1-6,.,many,TRBV7-3
CASSERAYEQYF,TGTGCCAGCAGTGAACGGGCCTACGAGCAGTACTTC,TRBJ2-7,.,many,TRBV25-1
CSARDFRREGSYEQYF,TGCAGTGCTAGAGATTTTAGGCGGGAGGGATCCTACGAGCAGTACTTC,TRBJ2-7,TRBD2,.,TRBV20-1
CASRASGTASGNTIYF,TGCGCCAGCAGGGCTTCCGGGACGGCCTCTGGAAACACCATATATTTT,TRBJ1-3,.,.,TRBV5-1
CASSLTGLAGETLYF,TGCGCCAGCAGCCTGACTGGACTAGCGGGGGAGACCCTGTACTTC,TRBJ2-5,TRBD2,.,TRBV5-1
CASSQGTNSGNTIYF,TGTGCCAGCAGCCAAGGGACAAACTCTGGAAACACCATATATTTT,TRBJ1-3,.,.,TRBV3-1
CATSDSQGPFYGYTF,TGTGCCACCAGTGATTCACAGGGGCCCTTCTATGGCTACACCTTC,TRBJ1-2,TRBD1,many,TRBV24-1
CASTVLGGAGDEQFF,TGTGCCAGCACCGTACTTGGTGGGGCAGGGGATGAGCAGTTCTTC,TRBJ2-1,.,many,TRBV7-3
CASSAHPPDNEQFF,TGTGCCAGCAGCGCACACCCACCGGACAATGAGCAGTTCTTC,TRBJ2-1,.,few,TRBV9
CAWSERPGPLHF,TGTGCCTGGAGTGAAAGGCCAGGGCCCCTCCACTTT,TRBJ1-6,.,many,TRBV30
CASSPIGGRIGWQYF,TGCGCCAGCAGCCCGATCGGGGGGCGCATCGGGTGGCAGTATTTT,TRBJ2-3,.,few,TRBV4-1
CASSSWTYGSSYEQYF,TGTGCCAGTAGTTCTTGGACGTACGGGAGCTCCTACGAGCAGTACTTC,TRBJ2-7,.,many,TRBV19
CAIRGEGEREDGYTF,TGTGCCATCAGGGGCGAGGGGGAGAGGGAAGATGGCTACACCTTC,TRBJ1-2,.,once,TRBV10-3
CASSEHPGGGHGYTF,TGTGCCAGCAGTGAACATCCCGGGGGAGGTCATGGCTACACCTTC,TRBJ1-2,.,few,TRBV25-1
CASSFAAQAQRFSGANVLTF,TGCGCCAGCAGCTTTGCGGCACAGGCTCAGCGCTTCTCTGGGGCCAACGTCCTGACTTTC,TRBJ2-6,.,.,TRBV5-1
CSVARTSGGYEQYF,TGCAGCGTTGCAAGGACTAGCGGGGGTTACGAGCAGTACTTC,TRBJ2-7,TRBD2,.,TRBV29-1
CASSRGQAQTQYF,TGTGCCAGCAGCCGAGGACAGGCGCAGACCCAGTACTTC,TRBJ2-5,TRBD1,.,TRBV7-9